The 29 T cell receptor beta chains presented below share a single source sample, sequenced in a study of identifying expanded T cells in peripheral blood. The data were produced by immunoSEQ multiplex PCR, yet TCRdb's version contains in-frame clones alone and is incomplete. This sample has 95,000 to 100,000 clones, with 87% found just once. Sequencing was carried out using blood. These receptors were obtained from a person aged 18-70 years in good health.

The J gene is TRBJ2-7, the V gene TRBV30; TRBD2 aligns across 13 bases. Trimming took 7 bases from V and 2 from J; bases not matched to a gene: 2. Germline assignment: CDR1 GTSNPN and CDR2 SVGIG (reference sequence). The length of the CDR3 is 13 residues. The CDR3 sequence is CASGTSGAYEQYF. The CDR3 DNA sequence: TGTGCCTCCGGGACTAGCGGGGCCTACGAGCAGTACTTC.

The V and J genes are TRBV10-3 and TRBJ2-2, with 8 bases fitting TRBD1. V lost 2 bases and J lost 4; bases outside the gene matches: 3. Germline CDR1 reads ENHRY; CDR2 reads SYGVKD. There are 15 residues in the CDR3. CDR3 DNA sequence: TGTGCCATCAGTGAGGGACAGGGATTCACCGGGGAGCTGTTTTTT. This gives the protein CAISEGQGFTGELFF.

This sequence joins TRBV10-3 and TRBJ1-2; possible D gene TRBD1, 6 bases. The V end lost 3 bases, the J end lost 4 bases, and 15 bases lay between the germline ends. Germline V gives CDR1 ENHRY, CDR2 SYGVKD. The CDR3 totals 15 residues. The CDR3 spells CAISDPTGGGYGYTF. Here the CDR3 DNA reads TGTGCCATCAGTGACCCGACGGGGGGCGGCTATGGCTACACCTTC.

The chain has TRBV5-1 and TRBJ2-7, with 12 positions matching TRBD1. CDR3 length equals 15 residues. With V trimmed by 0 bases and J by 5 bases, 3 bases remained unmatched. Germline CDR1 reads SGHRS; CDR2 reads YFSETQ. CDR3 amino acids: CASSLAGTGGDEQYF. The CDR3 DNA is TGCGCCAGCAGCTTGGCCGGGACAGGGGGCGACGAGCAGTACTTC.

The V gene is TRBV7-2, the J gene TRBJ2-6, with D possibly TRBD2 on 5 matching bases. CDR1 and CDR2 (germline): SGHTA, FQGNSA. The CDR3 is 17 amino acids. V was pared by 5 bases and J by 4 bases, with 18 bases between. The CDR3 DNA follows: TGTGCCAGCAGCCCTAGTACTGGTCGGGGAGGGGCCAACGTCCTGACTTTC. This translates into CASSPSTGRGGANVLTF. The whole variable domain, filled in from reference TRBV7-2 and TRBJ2-6, reads GAGVSQSPSNKVTEKGKDVELRCDPISGHTALYWYRQSLGQGLEFLIYFQGNSAPDKSGLPSDRFSAERTGGSVSTLTIQRTQQEDSAVYLCASSPSTGRGGANVLTFGAGSRLTVL.

The chain employs TRBV4-3 and TRBJ1-1; D is possibly TRBD1 (6 bases). This CDR3 is 16 amino acids long. Germline CDR1 is LGHNA and CDR2 is YSLEER. The V and J ends lost 0 bases and 0 bases respectively, with 11 bases between them. The CDR3 loop is CASSQDPGALNTEAFF. CDR3 nucleotide sequence: TGCGCCAGCAGCCAAGACCCAGGGGCCTTGAACACTGAAGCTTTCTTT.

The rearrangement links TRBV11-2 to TRBJ1-2; TRBD1 matches at 11 bases. The CDR3 has 15 amino acids. Germline lookup yields CDR1 SGHAT and CDR2 FQNNGV. V was pared by 3 bases and J by 7 bases, with 7 bases of the junction left unmatched. This CDR3 reads CASSFGTGGSAGYTF. The CDR3 nucleotides read TGTGCCAGCAGCTTTGGGACAGGGGGATCGGCTGGCTACACCTTC.

This clone came up a few times. The chain combines TRBV30 with TRBJ1-5; D is unclear. The germline V gene has CDR1 GTSNPN and CDR2 SVGIG (reference sequence). V was cut by 3 bases and J by 0 bases, with 3 bases left in between. This CDR3 contains 12 residues. CDR3: CAWRGSNQPQHF. For the CDR3, the DNA is TGTGCCTGGAGGGGTAGCAATCAGCCCCAGCATTTT.

This sequence joins TRBV9 and TRBJ2-1; D is perhaps TRBD2 (7 bases). In germline, CDR1 is SGDLS, CDR2 YYNGEE. CDR3 length: 16 amino acids. V lost 4 bases to trimming and J lost 6 bases, with 20 bases between them. CDR3 amino acids: CASSLPGRGAVNEQFF. In nucleotides, the CDR3 is TGTGCCAGCAGCCTACCGGGGAGGGGGGCCGTCAATGAGCAGTTCTTC.

The chain is built from TRBV4-1 and TRBJ1-3; D is undetermined. The CDR3 is 15 amino acids. The V end lost 1 base, the J end lost 0 bases, and 7 bases lay between the germline ends. From germline, CDR1 is MGHRA and CDR2 YSYEKL. CDR3 protein: CASSQGGSSGNTIYF. For the CDR3, the DNA is TGCGCCAGCAGCCAAGGTGGCAGCTCTGGAAACACCATATATTTT.

This sequence joins TRBV5-1 and TRBJ1-5; 9 nucleotides align to TRBD1. Germline CDR1 SGHRS, CDR2 YFSETQ. Trimming took 4 bases from V and 0 from J; bases not matched to a gene: 2. The CDR3 runs to 15 residues. The CDR3 DNA sequence: TGCGCCAGCAGCCGGACAGGGGATAGCAATCAGCCCCAGCATTTT. Amino acid sequence: CASSRTGDSNQPQHF.

This sequence joins TRBV7-6 and TRBJ2-3; the match to TRBD2 covers 8 bases. V lost 5 bases, J lost 6 bases, and 4 bases stayed unmatched. This CDR3 spans 13 amino acids. Looked up from germline, CDR1 is SGHVS and CDR2 is FNYEAQ. CDR3 coding DNA: TGTGCCAGCAGCAACGGGGGGGCGGATACGCAGTATTTT. Encoded protein: CASSNGGADTQYF.

The chain has TRBV2 and TRBJ2-2; 8 bases match TRBD1. Germline V CDR1 and CDR2: SNHLY, FYNNEI. Trimming cost V 1 base and J 7 bases; bases outside gene matches: 11. This CDR3 contains 17 residues. The CDR3 region is CASSEVAGGLSIGELFF. As DNA, the CDR3 is TGTGCCAGCAGTGAAGTGGCAGGGGGCTTGAGCATCGGGGAGCTGTTTTTT.

On this clone itself: Germline is not matched at one junction end, which may reflect a read error. The chain is built from TRBV6-1 and TRBJ1-6; maybe TRBD1 (5 bases). This CDR3 contains 15 residues. Looked up from germline, CDR1 is MNHNS and CDR2 is SASEGT. The CDR3 region has the DNA TGTGCCAGCATTGAATTGGCGGGGCTAGGTTCACCCCTCCACTTT. Protein sequence: CASIELAGLGSPLHF.

This chain uses TRBV27 with TRBJ2-7; 8 nucleotides agree with TRBD2. Germline values: CDR1 MNHEY, CDR2 SMNVEV (reference sequence). V was clipped by 3 bases and J by 5 bases; unmatched bases: 9. There are 15 residues in the CDR3. CDR3 coding DNA: TGTGCCAGCAGTTTGAGAGACGGGGGGGTCGACGAGCAGTACTTC. This sequence encodes CASSLRDGGVDEQYF.

The CDR3 coding sequence is TGTGCCAGTAGTCCCGCCCGGGGGCTAGCGAAAGAGACCCAGTACTTC. It specifies CASSPARGLAKETQYF. The J gene is TRBJ2-5, the V gene TRBV19, with D tentatively TRBD1 or TRBD2 (6 bases each). V lost 5 bases and J 3 bases, leaving 19 bases between the germline ends. The CDR3 runs to 16 residues. CDR1 and CDR2 (germline): LNHDA, SQIVND (reference sequence). Looking up the rest from reference TRBV19 and TRBJ2-5 gives the full variable domain: DGGITQSPKYLFRKEGQNVTLSCEQNLNHDAMYWYRQDPGQGLRLIYYSQIVNDFQKGDIAEGYSVSREKKESFPLTVTSAQKNPTAFYLCASSPARGLAKETQYFGPGTRLLVL.

CDR3 coding DNA: TGCGCCAGCAGCCAAGAAGTATTGAGGGGGGATCAGCCCCAGCATTTT. Protein: CASSQEVLRGDQPQHF. This sequence joins TRBV4-3 and TRBJ1-5, with TRBD1 as a possible D gene (6 bases). V was pared by 0 bases and J by 5 bases, with 14 bases between. The germline CDR1 and CDR2 sequences are LGHNA and YSLEER. The CDR3 consists of 16 residues.

The V call is TRBV25-1, the J call TRBJ1-4; TRBD1 agrees at 9 bases. V trimming: 3 bases; J trimming: 5 bases; junction bases outside the gene matches: 10. Germline CDR1 reads MGHDK; CDR2 reads SYGVNS. The CDR3 sequence is 17 residues long. CDR3 nucleotides: TGTGCCAGCAGTGATAAGAGGGACAGGGAGTTAAATGAAAAACTGTTTTTT. Amino acid sequence: CASSDKRDRELNEKLFF. Combining the CDR3 with reference TRBV25-1 and TRBJ1-4 gives the whole variable domain EADIYQTPRYLVIGTGKKITLECSQTMGHDKMYWYQQDPGMELHLIHYSYGVNSTEKGDLSSESTVSRIRTEHFPLTLESARPSHTSQYLCASSDKRDRELNEKLFFGSGTQLSVL.

This chain uses TRBV4-3 with TRBJ2-7; the match to TRBD2 covers 11 bases. The V segment lost 1 base and the J segment 3 bases; nucleotides outside the gene matches: 5. The CDR3 covers 16 residues. Germline V CDR1 and CDR2: LGHNA, YSLEER. The chain's CDR3 is CASSQALAGGLYEQYF. DNA for the CDR3: TGCGCCAGCAGCCAAGCCCTAGCGGGGGGCCTCTACGAGCAGTACTTC.

This chain links TRBV2 with TRBJ2-3; a possible D gene is TRBD1 (6 bases). The CDR3 contains 13 residues. CDR1 and CDR2 (germline): SNHLY, FYNNEI. The V end lost 11 bases, the J end lost 6 bases, and 18 bases lay between the germline ends. The CDR3 here is CAGQRSSSDTQYF. The CDR3 nucleotides are TGTGCCGGACAGCGGTCCTCTTCCGATACGCAGTATTTT.

The chain couples TRBV18 to TRBJ2-5; the D gene is possibly TRBD2 (6 bases). CDR3 length: 15 amino acids. Trimming shortened V by 0 bases and J by 0 bases, and 8 bases separated the two germline ends. Germline CDR1 reads KGHSH; CDR2 reads LQKENI. CDR3 loop: CASSPPGRYQETQYF. CDR3 DNA sequence: TGTGCCAGCTCACCACCGGGGAGGTACCAAGAGACCCAGTACTTC. Based on the CDR3 plus reference TRBV18 and TRBJ2-5, the full variable domain is NAGVMQNPRHLVRRRGQEARLRCSPMKGHSHVYWYRQLPEEGLKFMVYLQKENIIDESGMPKERFSAEFPKEGPSILRIQQVVRGDSAAYFCASSPPGRYQETQYFGPGTRLLVL.

The rearrangement joins TRBV5-4 to TRBJ2-1; 8 bases agree with TRBD2. CDR3 size: 15 residues. V lost 4 bases and J lost 1; bases outside the gene matches: 4. The V gene's germline CDR1 is SGHNT and CDR2 YYREEE (reference sequence). CDR3 region: CASSPLAESYNEQFF. The CDR3 DNA reads TGTGCCAGCAGCCCACTAGCGGAGTCCTACAATGAGCAGTTCTTC.

The chain joins TRBV27 to TRBJ2-3; 9 bases fit TRBD2. CDR1 is MNHEY, CDR2 SMNVEV, per germline (reference sequence). Losses at the gene ends were 6 bases for V and 5 bases for J; bases not matched to a gene: 9. The CDR3 runs to 15 residues. In DNA, the CDR3 is TGTGCCAGCAGGATTTACGCGGGGGGGCAAGATACGCAGTATTTT. It yields the protein CASRIYAGGQDTQYF.

The chain links TRBV19 to TRBJ1-2; D not certain. This CDR3 comprises 14 residues. The germline V gene has CDR1 LNHDA and CDR2 SQIVND (reference sequence). V was clipped by 4 bases and J by 4 bases, with 13 bases between them. The CDR3 sequence: CASSTTGSTYGYTF. CDR3 DNA: TGTGCCAGTAGTACAACCGGCTCCACCTATGGCTACACCTTC.

This clone has only one observation. The rearrangement uses TRBV9 and TRBJ1-6; D unclear. The CDR3 has 16 residues. Between the trimmed V and J ends, which lost 4 bases and 4 bases, there was a span of 15 bases. Germline V gene sequence: CDR1 SGDLS, CDR2 YYNGEE. CDR3 bases: TGTGCCAGCAGCTTCTACGACAAGGCGTATAATTCACCCCTCCACTTT. This translates into CASSFYDKAYNSPLHF. Full variable domain (missing parts from reference TRBV9 and TRBJ1-6): DSGVTQTPKHLITATGQRVTLRCSPRSGDLSVYWYQQSLDQGLQFLIQYYNGEERAKGNILERFSAQQFPDLHSELNLSSLELGDSALYFCASSFYDKAYNSPLHFGNGTRLTVT.

The chain employs TRBV28 and TRBJ1-5; D is perhaps TRBD1 (5 bases). Per the germline V gene, CDR1 is MDHEN and CDR2 is SYDVKM. V lost 7 bases and J 6 bases, leaving 16 bases between the germline ends. The CDR3 length is 14 residues. The CDR3 DNA reads as TGTGCCAGCATCGCGATCTTGGGGGGTCAGCCCCAGCATTTT. It yields the protein CASIAILGGQPQHF.

This chain joins TRBV15 and TRBJ1-2; a possible D gene is TRBD1 (6 bases). Germline CDR1 is LNHNV and CDR2 is YYDKDF (reference sequence). V shed 0 bases and J shed 4 bases, with 15 bases lying between them. The CDR3 is 16 residues long. The CDR3 sequence is CATSREGGWGGYGYTF. The CDR3 coding sequence is TGTGCCACCAGCAGAGAGGGGGGCTGGGGAGGCTATGGCTACACCTTC.

The chain employs TRBV30 and TRBJ2-7; D gene uncertain. V shed 3 bases and J shed 4 bases, with 10 bases lying between them. There are 12 residues in the CDR3. Germline V gene data show CDR1 as GTSNPN and CDR2 as SVGIG (reference sequence). The CDR3 sequence is CAWSLGYYEQYF. The CDR3, as DNA: TGTGCCTGGAGCCTAGGGTATTACGAGCAGTACTTC.

This chain joins TRBV7-8 and TRBJ1-1; D is unresolved. V dropped 2 bases and J dropped 1 base, with 5 bases sitting between them. The germline CDR1 and CDR2 sequences are SGHVS and FQNEAQ. There are 13 residues in the CDR3. CDR3 in amino acids: CASSLSWNTEAFF. The DNA for the CDR3 is TGTGCCAGCAGCTTAAGCTGGAACACTGAAGCTTTCTTT.